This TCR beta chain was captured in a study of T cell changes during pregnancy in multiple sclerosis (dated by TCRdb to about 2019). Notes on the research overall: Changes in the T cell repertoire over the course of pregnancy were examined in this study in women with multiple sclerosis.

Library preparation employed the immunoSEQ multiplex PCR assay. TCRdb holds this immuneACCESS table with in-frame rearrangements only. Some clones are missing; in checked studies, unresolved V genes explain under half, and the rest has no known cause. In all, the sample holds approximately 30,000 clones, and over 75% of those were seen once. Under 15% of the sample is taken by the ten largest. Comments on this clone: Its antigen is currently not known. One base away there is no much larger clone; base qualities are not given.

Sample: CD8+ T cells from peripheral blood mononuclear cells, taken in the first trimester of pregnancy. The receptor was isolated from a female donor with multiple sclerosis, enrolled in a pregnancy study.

The bases are TGTGCCAGCAGCTTACTTGAGAGCTCCTACGAGCAGTACTTC. Its amino acids are CASSLLESSYEQYF. The rearranged segments are TRBV7-9 and TRBJ2-7; no confident D gene assignment can be made. CDR1 and CDR2, per the germline V gene (reference sequence), are SEHNR and FQNEAQ. The CDR3 covers 14 residues, taking in both the cysteine and the phenylalanine. Only CDR3 DNA remains: 42 bases, in frame from the first base. The germline ends are 8 bases apart after V is trimmed by 2 bases and J by 0 bases. Beyond the CDR3, the reference TRBV7-9 and TRBJ2-7 genes provide the residues; the full variable domain reads: DTGVSQNPRHKITKRGQNVTFRCDPISEHNRLYWYRQTLGQGPEFLTYFQNEAQLEKSRLLSDRFSAERPKGSFSTLEIQRTEQGDSAMYLCASSLLESSYEQYFGPGTRLTVT.